The following is a T cell receptor (beta chain) sequence with its context. The V and J ends lost 4 bases and 1 base respectively, with 9 bases between them. Germline CDR1 and CDR2: SGHRS and YFSETQ. CDR3 length: 14 residues. Only in-frame clones appear in the TCRdb table, and some are missing; sequencing was by immunoSEQ multiplex PCR. Of about 110,000 clones in the sample, nearly 90% were seen once. The data belong to a study of PD-1 blockade in classical Hodgkin lymphoma. Every single patient, without exception, relapsed after autologous stem cell transplantation, and brentuximab vedotin exposure varied.

Sample: peripheral blood mononuclear cells (PBMCs), taken before the second cycle of nivolumab. The rearrangement joins TRBV5-1 to TRBJ1-3; D is perhaps TRBD1 (6 bases). The clonotype originates from a human donor with classical Hodgkin lymphoma. Here the CDR3 DNA reads TGCGCCAGCAGCGACGGGACATCTGGAAACACCATATATTTT. Protein product: CASSDGTSGNTIYF.